This TCR beta chain was observed in a study of follicular helper T cells after annual influenza vaccination. At the level of the study: Blood was drawn on days 0, 7 and 28 after vaccination.

Study-level findings and limits: Just roughly 9.5-23% of cells analyzed had recovered productive TCRB sequences.

Of note for this clone: Its target is unknown.

Assay used: immunoSEQ multiplex PCR; TCRdb lists only in-frame clones, some missing. The table shows approximately 2,100 clones, with under 80% occurring only once. Time point defined: 2015-2016 season, pre-vaccination. Adults received seasonal inactivated influenza vaccine, with sorted blood CD4 subsets sequenced before and after. The CDR3 sequence is 15 residues long. From germline, CDR1 is MNHNS and CDR2 SASEGT. Unmatched junction bases numbered 7, after V lost 3 bases and J lost 6 bases. The sample in question was CXCR5+ CD38+ circulating T follicular helper cells from blood, obtained on the day of influenza vaccination. The subset was: circulating Tfh, non-naive CD4+CXCR5+PD-1+ (ICOS+CD38+ or ICOS-CD38-). This receptor was taken from an adult who received the influenza vaccine. The rearrangement uses TRBV6-1 and TRBJ2-7; 11 nucleotides align to TRBD1. CDR3 DNA sequence: TGTGCCAGCAGTGATCGGACAGGGGGCAGGGGCGAGCAGTACTTC. Translation: CASSDRTGGRGEQYF.